This entry features one TCR beta chain sequence. The data originate from a study of control samples from healthy donors and cancer patients. This CDR3 region has 14 residues. V dropped 1 base and J dropped 0 bases, with 4 bases sitting between them. Germline V gene data show CDR1 as MDHEN and CDR2 as SYDVKM. Using immunoSEQ multiplex PCR, the repertoire was profiled, and TCRdb retains in-frame clones only, with some absent. The table includes about 130,000 clones, about 88% detected once. The TCR sequence derives from a man in his forties or fifties in good health. Sequencing was carried out using blood. The V and J genes are TRBV28 and TRBJ1-3; D is undetermined. The CDR3 loop reads CASSLLYSGNTIYF. Written as DNA, the CDR3 is TGTGCCAGCAGTTTATTATACTCTGGAAACACCATATATTTT.